A single sample is the source of the 14 T cell receptor beta chains below, sequenced in a study of T cell repertoires in cytomegalovirus infection. MiXCR was run by TCRdb on the reads, yielding one entry per CDR3 protein. The table has approximately 910,000 distinct CDR3 sequences, approximately 31% seen once; the top ten hold around an eighth. These receptors have no known antigen. Sequencing used cultured CD8+ T cells from PBMCs, obtained from culture after CMV antigen stimulation. These TCRs come from a human donor in good health (CMV status not recorded). Some clones in this sample may be carry-over from other donors' samples.

This clonotype was seen a few times. V usage is TRBV6-1 and J usage is TRBJ2-3, with a weak D call TRBD1 (5 bases). Germline CDR1 MNHNS, CDR2 SASEGT. This CDR3 has 14 residues. Trimming stripped 2 bases from V and 0 bases from J, with 6 bases between. CDR3 bases: TGTGCCAGCAGTGAATGGGGCAGCACAGATACGCAGTATTTT. Its translation: CASSEWGSTDTQYF.

The chain is built from TRBV19 and TRBJ1-2; unclear D gene. V lost 4 bases to trimming and J lost 3 bases, with 3 bases between them. From germline, CDR1 is LNHDA and CDR2 SQIVND (reference sequence). The CDR3 length is 11 residues. CDR3 loop: CASSTDYGYTF. CDR3 DNA sequence: TGTGCCAGTAGTACGGACTATGGCTACACCTTC. The full variable domain, its missing parts supplied by reference TRBV19 and TRBJ1-2, is DGGITQSPKYLFRKEGQNVTLSCEQNLNHDAMYWYRQDPGQGLRLIYYSQIVNDFQKGDIAEGYSVSREKKESFPLTVTSAQKNPTAFYLCASSTDYGYTFGSGTRLTVV.

The gene calls are TRBV14 and TRBJ1-2; D possibly corresponds to TRBD1 (6 bases). CDR1 is SGHDN, CDR2 FVKESK, per germline. V lost 1 base to trimming and J lost 4 bases, with 13 bases between them. This CDR3 spans 15 amino acids. The chain's CDR3 is CASSQGTGALYGYTF. The CDR3 DNA reads as TGTGCCAGCAGCCAAGGGACGGGGGCCCTCTATGGCTACACCTTC. The variable domain in full, with the rest retrieved from reference TRBV14 and TRBJ1-2, is EAGVTQFPSHSVIEKGQTVTLRCDPISGHDNLYWYRRVMGKEIKFLLHFVKESKQDESGMPNNRFLAERTGGTYSTLKVQPAELEDSGVYFCASSQGTGALYGYTFGSGTRLTVV.

The chain recombines TRBV7-9 with TRBJ2-5; 8 bases are shared with TRBD2. The CDR3 spans 16 residues. Germline CDR1 and CDR2: SEHNR and FQNEAQ (reference sequence). The J segment lost 4 bases and the V segment lost 9 bases, leaving 16 bases of the junction unmatched. The DNA for the CDR3 is TGTGCCAGTGCTTTGTTCGGGGGGGCCCTAGGAGAGACCCAGTACTTC. Translated: CASALFGGALGETQYF.

This clonotype showed up just a few times. The J gene is TRBJ2-7, the V gene TRBV11-2; D gene ambiguous. The V gene's germline CDR1 is SGHAT and CDR2 FQNNGV. The CDR3 contains 16 residues. The germline V and J ends were trimmed by 6 bases and 0 bases, with 18 bases remaining between them. CDR3 DNA sequence: TGTGCCAGCAGTTTTACTTCCCTGAGGAGCTCCTACGAGCAGTACGTC. Translated: CASSFTSLRSSYEQYV.

This clonotype was recorded a few times. The chain has TRBV6-5 and TRBJ2-3, with 7 bases that match TRBD1. Germline V gene lookup returns CDR1 MNHEY and CDR2 SVGAGI. The CDR3 contains 12 residues. After removal of 9 bases from V and 5 bases from J, the junction contained 5 bases not matched to a gene. The DNA of the CDR3 is TGTGCCAGGATCCGACAGGGAGATACGCAGTATTTT. The encoded protein is CARIRQGDTQYF.

This clonotype has ten or more counts. CDR3 in DNA: TGTGCCAGCAGCTTGATCGATGAGCAGTTCTTC. Residues: CASSLIDEQFF. V gene TRBV11-2 combines with J gene TRBJ2-1; no clear D. V lost 3 bases, J lost 8 bases, and 5 bases lay in between. Germline V gene sequence: CDR1 SGHAT, CDR2 FQNNGV. The CDR3 spans 11 residues.

The chain has TRBV7-9 and TRBJ1-2; D is possibly TRBD1 (6 bases). Germline CDR1 and CDR2: SEHNR and FQNEAQ (reference sequence). The germline V and J ends were trimmed by 4 bases and 4 bases, with 10 bases remaining between them. The CDR3 runs 13 residues. The CDR3 protein is CASSSQGFYGYTF. CDR3 nucleotide sequence: TGTGCCAGCAGCTCGCAGGGGTTCTATGGCTACACCTTC.

The chain combines TRBV27 with TRBJ2-3, with 8 bases lining up with TRBD2. CDR1 and CDR2 from the germline V gene are MNHEY and SMNVEV (reference sequence). The CDR3 sequence is 15 residues long. V dropped 6 bases and J dropped 0; count of bases not matched to a gene: 5. The DNA of the CDR3 is TGTGCCAGCAGATATAGCGGGGTTAGCACAGATACGCAGTATTTT. Protein: CASRYSGVSTDTQYF.

The gene calls are TRBV15 and TRBJ2-5, with TRBD1 matching 10 bases. Germline loops: CDR1 LNHNV, CDR2 YYDKDF (reference sequence). The CDR3 sequence is 16 residues long. With 4 bases clipped from V and 0 bases from J, the junction kept 5 bases outside the gene matches. The CDR3 spells CATSTVDRGYQETQYF. The CDR3 DNA is TGTGCCACCAGCACGGTGGACAGGGGGTACCAAGAGACCCAGTACTTC. Full variable domain (rest looked up from reference TRBV15 and TRBJ2-5): DAMVIQNPRYQVTQFGKPVTLSCSQTLNHNVMYWYQQKSSQAPKLLFHYYDKDFNNEADTPDNFQSRRPNTSFCFLDIRSPGLGDTAMYLCATSTVDRGYQETQYFGPGTRLLVL.

The genes are TRBV19 and TRBJ2-4; TRBD1 matches at 8 bases. CDR3 size: 17 residues. Germline CDR1 and CDR2: LNHDA and SQIVND (reference sequence). Germline trimming cut 3 bases from V and 4 bases from J; bases unmatched to any gene: 11. The CDR3 protein is CASSILHQGAGKNIQYF. The CDR3, as DNA: TGTGCCAGTAGTATTCTCCACCAGGGGGCAGGGAAAAACATTCAGTACTTC.

J is TRBJ2-3 and V is TRBV7-9; TRBD2 aligns across 9 bases. Germline loops: CDR1 SEHNR, CDR2 FQNEAQ (reference sequence). V shed 3 bases, J shed 2 bases, and the junction held 12 bases outside the gene matches. The CDR3 runs to 18 residues. The CDR3 DNA reads as TGTGCCAGCAGCTTTAAGGTCGCGACTAGCGGATCCACAGATACGCAGTATTTT. Its translation: CASSFKVATSGSTDTQYF.

The sample holds many counts of this clonotype. The V gene is TRBV6-6, the J gene TRBJ2-7; a weak D match, TRBD1 (6 bases). Germline values: CDR1 MNHNY, CDR2 SVGAGI (reference sequence). V gave up 6 bases and J gave up 2 bases, with 11 bases separating them. The CDR3 contains 13 residues. The CDR3 bases are TGTGCCAGCAGCTCCGGGACACCCTACGAGCAGTACGTC. Amino acids: CASSSGTPYEQYV.

On this clonotype itself: A read error is possible here, since a much larger clone lies one base away. This chain connects TRBV7-2 to TRBJ2-1; tentative D call: TRBD1 (5 bases). V was trimmed by 2 bases and J by 4 bases, leaving 18 bases between them. CDR1 and CDR2 from the germline V gene are SGHTA and FQGNSA. The CDR3 has 17 amino acids. This CDR3 is CASSLKDHPGAYNEQFF. CDR3 DNA sequence: TGTGCCAGCAGCTTAAAGGACCACCCTGGGGCTTACAATGAGCAGTTCTTC.